This is a list of T cell receptor beta chains from one sample in a study of cytomegalovirus exposure and HLA in healthy donors. Produced via immunoSEQ multiplex PCR; TCRdb's table is partial and in-frame only. The repertoire holds about 160,000 clones, 65% to 90% seen once, with 5% to 7% in the top ten. The material sequenced was PBMCs. These receptor sequences come from a man aged 45-65 years in good health and CMV-seropositive. Both conserved end residues are part of each CDR3. Fields, in order: CDR3 protein, CDR3 DNA, V gene, J gene, D gene, clone size. D genes are given only for firm matches. The size entry is marked missing in some rows and otherwise reads once, few, many or a size class.

CASSFGLAGGDNEQFF	TGTGCCAGCAGCTTCGGACTAGCGGGAGGCGACAATGAGCAGTTCTTC	TRBV11-3	TRBJ2-1	TRBD2	.
CASSWGSGSSADTQYF	TGTGCCAGCAGCTGGGGGAGCGGGAGTTCGGCAGATACGCAGTATTTT	TRBV7-2	TRBJ2-3	TRBD2	once
CASSTGPGTVYEQYF	TGCGCCAGCAGCACGGGACCCGGGACAGTCTACGAGCAGTACTTC	TRBV4-1	TRBJ2-7	TRBD1	.
CASSARGGQGNTGELFF	TGTGCCAGCAGCGCCCGGGGGGGACAGGGTAACACCGGGGAGCTGTTTTTT	TRBV9	TRBJ2-2	.	.
CASSLSGISYNEQFF	TGTGCCAGCAGCTTATCAGGGATTTCCTACAATGAGCAGTTCTTC	TRBV7-3	TRBJ2-1	.	.
CASSFQQGATGNTIYF	TGTGCCAGCAGCTTCCAACAGGGGGCCACTGGAAACACCATATATTTT	TRBV11-2	TRBJ1-3	TRBD1	.
CASSQDLGLMNYGYTF	TGCGCCAGCAGCCAAGATCTAGGATTAATGAACTATGGCTACACCTTC	TRBV4-1	TRBJ1-2	.	many
CASSPANGRGSGYTF	TGTGCCAGCTCACCAGCCAATGGGAGGGGGAGCGGCTACACCTTC	TRBV18	TRBJ1-2	.	.
CASSPGDRLDTQYF	TGTGCCAGCTCACCCGGTGATCGTCTAGATACGCAGTATTTT	TRBV18	TRBJ2-3	.	once
CASSGSGEQYF	TGTGCCAGTAGCGGGAGCGGCGAGCAGTACTTC	TRBV19	TRBJ2-7	.	.
CASILGRLGNTGELFF	TGTGCCAGCATCCTCGGGAGGTTGGGGAACACCGGGGAGCTGTTTTTT	TRBV7-9	TRBJ2-2	TRBD2	.
CASSYDRGTGELFF	TGTGCCAGCAGTTACGACCGAGGGACCGGGGAGCTGTTTTTT	TRBV6-5	TRBJ2-2	.	few
CASSLAGNSYEQYF	TGCGCCAGCAGCTTGGCAGGAAACTCCTACGAGCAGTACTTC	TRBV5-1	TRBJ2-7	.	.
CASSGHHQPQHF	TGTGCCAGTAGTGGACATCATCAGCCCCAGCATTTT	TRBV19	TRBJ1-5	.	.
CASSLPKAGVSNEQFF	TGTGCCAGCAGCTTGCCCAAAGCGGGGGTTTCCAATGAGCAGTTCTTC	TRBV5-4	TRBJ2-1	TRBD2	.
CASSAQLAGALDTQYF	TGTGCCAGCAGCGCCCAGCTAGCGGGAGCTTTGGATACGCAGTATTTT	TRBV9	TRBJ2-3	TRBD2	.
CASSLIRTGSSSPLHF	TGTGCCAGCAGTTTAATTCGCACAGGGTCTTCTTCACCCCTCCACTTT	TRBV27	TRBJ1-6	.	.
CASSLGDSTYEQYF	TGTGCCAGCAGCTTAGGGGACAGTACCTACGAGCAGTACTTC	TRBV7-9	TRBJ2-7	TRBD1	.
CASSPYPILAKNIQYF	TGTGCCAGCAGTCCATATCCCATACTAGCCAAAAACATTCAGTACTTC	TRBV27	TRBJ2-4	.	.
CASSVQGTGYTF	TGTGCCAGCAGTGTACAGGGAACTGGCTACACCTTC	TRBV28	TRBJ1-2	.	once
CASSLFAGKDPDTQYF	TGTGCCAGCAGTTTATTTGCAGGGAAAGACCCAGATACGCAGTATTTT	TRBV28	TRBJ2-3	.	.
CASSGSQGMNTEAFF	TGTGCCAGCAGCGGATCTCAGGGAATGAACACTGAAGCTTTCTTT	TRBV9	TRBJ1-1	.	once
CSVNFLGPNTEAFF	TGCAGCGTAAACTTCCTGGGCCCCAACACTGAAGCTTTCTTT	TRBV29-1	TRBJ1-1	.	.
CASSPVGTGDYGYTF	TGTGCCAGCTCACCCGTTGGGACAGGTGATTATGGCTACACCTTC	TRBV18	TRBJ1-2	TRBD1	.
CASSSRQKSLNTEAFF	TGTGCCAGCAGTTCCCGACAGAAATCCCTGAACACTGAAGCTTTCTTT	TRBV28	TRBJ1-1	.	few
CASSDRGPYEAFF	TGCGCCAGCAGCGACAGGGGGCCTTATGAAGCTTTCTTT	TRBV10-1	TRBJ1-1	TRBD1	.
CASSPPQGHADTQYF	TGTGCCAGCTCACCTCCACAGGGTCATGCAGATACGCAGTATTTT	TRBV18	TRBJ2-3	.	.
CASSVSVAIGNTIYF	TGTGCCAGCAGCGTATCAGTAGCCATAGGAAACACCATATATTTT	TRBV9	TRBJ1-3	.	.
CASRIGTGGYTF	TGTGCCAGTAGGATTGGAACGGGGGGCTACACCTTC	TRBV19	TRBJ1-2	.	.
CASSPRTQGNPHNEQFF	TGTGCCAGCTCACCACGTACTCAGGGGAACCCCCACAATGAGCAGTTCTTC	TRBV18	TRBJ2-1	.	.
CASSYRGGTGELFF	TGTGCCAGCAGTTACAGGGGAGGAACCGGGGAGCTGTTTTTT	TRBV6-5	TRBJ2-2	.	.
CASSLDLRAATNEKLFF	TGTGCCAGCAGCTTAGATCTGAGGGCTGCAACTAATGAAAAACTGTTTTTT	TRBV11-2	TRBJ1-4	.	.
CASSRIGDGNTIYF	TGTGCCAGCAGCCGAATCGGAGACGGAAACACCATATATTTT	TRBV27	TRBJ1-3	.	few
CAISEASGGSNEQFF	TGTGCCATCAGTGAGGCTAGCGGGGGGTCAAATGAGCAGTTCTTC	TRBV10-3	TRBJ2-1	TRBD2	.
CASSAQGAVTEAFF	TGTGCCAGCAGCGCACAGGGGGCGGTCACTGAAGCTTTCTTT	TRBV21-1	TRBJ1-1	.	.